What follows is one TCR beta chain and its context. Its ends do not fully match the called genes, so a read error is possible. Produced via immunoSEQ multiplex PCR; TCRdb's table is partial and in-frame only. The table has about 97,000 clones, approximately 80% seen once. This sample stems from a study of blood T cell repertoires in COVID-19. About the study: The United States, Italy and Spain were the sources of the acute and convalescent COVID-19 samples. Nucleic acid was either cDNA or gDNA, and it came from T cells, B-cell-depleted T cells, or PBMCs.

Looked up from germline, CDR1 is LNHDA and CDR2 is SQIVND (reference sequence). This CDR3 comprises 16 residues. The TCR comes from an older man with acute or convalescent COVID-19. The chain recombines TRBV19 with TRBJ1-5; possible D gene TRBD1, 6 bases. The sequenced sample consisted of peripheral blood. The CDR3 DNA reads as TGTGCCAGTACTATATATTTTCGGACAGTCGATCAGCCCCAGCATTTT. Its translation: CASTIYFRTVDQPQHF.